The 13 T cell receptor beta chains reported below all come from one sample, sequenced in a study of T cells after yellow fever vaccination. TCRdb re-analysed the 5' RACE reads in MiXCR, keeping a single row per CDR3 protein. The repertoire holds around 310,000 distinct CDR3 sequences, with around 4% as singletons. Source: PBMCs, taken on the day of the yellow fever booster vaccination. The receptors derive from a man between 18 and 35 years old who received the YFV17D yellow fever vaccine.

V is TRBV5-1 and J is TRBJ2-1; possible D gene TRBD2, 6 bases. The CDR3 has 15 residues. Germline CDR1 reads SGHRS; CDR2 reads YFSETQ. The V end was cut by 1 base, the J end by 10 bases, with 18 bases between. The CDR3, as DNA: TGCGCCAGCAGCTTGACGACTAGTCCCTCGGACGAGCAGTTCTTC. Its protein product is CASSLTTSPSDEQFF. Full variable domain (missing parts from reference TRBV5-1 and TRBJ2-1): KAGVTQTPRYLIKTRGQQVTLSCSPISGHRSVSWYQQTPGQGLQFLFEYFSETQRNKGNFPGRFSGRQFSNSRSEMNVSTLELGDSALYLCASSLTTSPSDEQFFGPGTRLTVL.

This clonotype was counted between two and nine times. The chain employs TRBV4-3 and TRBJ2-5; no clear D. Trimming pared 0 bases from V and 5 bases from J, leaving 7 bases between. The CDR3 is 13 residues long. Germline V lookup: CDR1 LGHNA, CDR2 YSLEER. The CDR3 loop reads CASSQEDGETQYF. In DNA form, the CDR3 reads TGCGCCAGCAGCCAAGAGGACGGGGAGACCCAGTACTTC.

The chain links TRBV6-5 to TRBJ2-3; maybe TRBD1 (5 bases). Germline-derived CDR1 and CDR2 are MNHEY and SVGAGI. V gave up 4 bases and J gave up 2 bases, with 7 bases separating them. The CDR3 consists of 13 residues. The CDR3 is CASSWTNTDTQYF. The CDR3 region has the DNA TGTGCCAGCAGTTGGACAAACACAGATACGCAGTATTTT.

This chain uses TRBV30 with TRBJ2-6, with D tentatively TRBD1 (6 bases). Trimming pared 1 base from V and 1 base from J, leaving 8 bases between. This CDR3 spans 15 amino acids. In germline, CDR1 is GTSNPN, CDR2 SVGIG (reference sequence). CDR3 protein: CAWSGTASGANVLTF. In DNA form, the CDR3 reads TGTGCCTGGAGTGGGACAGCATCTGGGGCCAACGTCCTGACTTTC.

This clonotype was counted ten times or more. The chain combines TRBV20-1 with TRBJ2-5; D is unclear. The CDR3 has 15 residues. Germline-derived CDR1 and CDR2 are DFQATT and SNEGSKA (reference sequence). V gave up 6 bases and J gave up 0 bases, with 17 bases separating them. The chain's CDR3 is CSAVSLGRNQETQYF. The DNA for the CDR3 is TGCAGTGCAGTATCCCTCGGTAGAAACCAAGAGACCCAGTACTTC.

The chain recombines TRBV27 with TRBJ1-6; maybe TRBD1 (5 bases). The germline V gene has CDR1 MNHEY and CDR2 SMNVEV (reference sequence). Trimming removed 4 bases from V and 9 bases from J, with 13 bases in between. The CDR3 consists of 14 residues. CDR3 nucleotides: TGTGCCAGCAGTTGGGGCGGGGGTTCTTCACCCCTCCACTTT. It is translated as CASSWGGGSSPLHF.

The gene calls are TRBV27 and TRBJ2-7; D possibly corresponds to TRBD1 (5 bases). Per the germline V gene, CDR1 is MNHEY and CDR2 is SMNVEV (reference sequence). V lost 6 bases and J 0 bases, leaving 15 bases between the germline ends. This CDR3 region has 15 residues. CDR3 sequence (DNA): TGTGCCAGCAGCCGACTTCAGGGCCCCTCCTACGAGCAGTACTTC. Translation gives CASSRLQGPSYEQYF.

The chain links TRBV5-1 to TRBJ2-1; D may be TRBD1 or TRBD2 (6 bases each). The CDR3 length is 15 residues. Trimming removed 0 bases at V and 7 bases at J, with 14 bases between. CDR1 is SGHRS, CDR2 YFSETQ, per germline. The CDR3 nucleotides read TGCGCCAGCAGCTTGGCGGGGGCCGGAGTAAATGAGCAGTTCTTC. This sequence encodes CASSLAGAGVNEQFF.

The chain is built from TRBV10-3 and TRBJ2-7; TRBD1 matches at 8 bases. Trimming at V came to 10 bases and at J to 3 bases, leaving 8 bases not matched to a gene. Germline CDR1 ENHRY, CDR2 SYGVKD. The CDR3 loop spans 13 amino acids. The CDR3 nucleotides are TGTGCCACCAAGAAAGGACAGGGCTACGAGCAGTACGTC. Protein product: CATKKGQGYEQYV.

The chain is built from TRBV4-2 and TRBJ2-4, with 9 nucleotides matching TRBD1. Unmatched junction bases numbered 4, after V lost 1 base and J lost 0 bases. The CDR3 has 17 residues. CDR1 and CDR2 from the germline V gene are LGHNA and YNFKEQ. CDR3 amino acids: CASSQGNRGLAKNIQYF. CDR3 sequence (DNA): TGTGCCAGCAGCCAAGGGAACAGGGGGCTAGCCAAAAACATTCAGTACTTC.

This clonotype has more than one count but fewer than ten. The genes are TRBV12-3 or TRBV12-4 and TRBJ2-5; D ambiguous. V gave up 4 bases and J gave up 6 bases, with 18 bases separating them. This CDR3 contains 15 residues. The CDR3 sequence: CASSSSLVGLKTQYF. The CDR3 nucleotides read TGTGCCAGCAGTTCCTCCTTAGTAGGGTTGAAGACCCAGTACTTC.

The gene calls are TRBV4-3 and TRBJ2-7; D unclear. The CDR3 covers 18 residues. Germline-derived CDR1 and CDR2 are LGHNA and YSLEER. The V and J ends lost 0 bases and 8 bases respectively, with 26 bases between them. The CDR3 loop reads CASSQDVGIGYPGQQQYF. For the CDR3, the DNA is TGCGCCAGCAGCCAAGATGTGGGGATAGGCTACCCAGGCCAGCAGCAGTACTTC.

Many counts were recorded for this clonotype. This chain connects TRBV2 to TRBJ2-5, with D uncertain. There are 11 residues in the CDR3. Looked up from germline, CDR1 is SNHLY and CDR2 is FYNNEI. Trimming stripped 6 bases from V and 0 bases from J, with 2 bases between. The CDR3 sequence is CASRYQETQYF. The CDR3 DNA is TGTGCCAGCAGGTACCAAGAGACCCAGTACTTC.